These 8 T cell receptor beta chains share one sample of origin, sequenced in a study of lymphopenia after photon versus proton radiotherapy. This table comes from immunoSEQ multiplex PCR, and its TCRdb copy is limited to in-frame clones, with some not included. This sample has 25,000 to 35,000 clones, with almost 90% found just once. Sequenced here: peripheral blood, sampled from a patient treated with photon-based radiotherapy. The receptors derive from a woman aged 50 to 60 with pancreatic cancer.

The chain recombines TRBV11-1 with TRBJ2-7; either TRBD1 or TRBD2 may supply D (6 bases each). Germline CDR1 reads SGHAT; CDR2 reads FQDESV (reference sequence). V was pared by 4 bases and J by 3 bases, with 19 bases between. The CDR3 runs to 16 residues. The CDR3 DNA reads as TGTGCCAGCAGCTCCCAGGAGGAGGGACATTACTACGAGCAGTACTTC. Amino acids: CASSSQEEGHYYEQYF.

The rearrangement uses TRBV7-2 and TRBJ2-4; tentatively, D is TRBD2 (6 bases). Germline V gene lookup returns CDR1 SGHTA and CDR2 FQGNSA. This CDR3 contains 16 residues. V lost 1 base to trimming and J lost 6 bases, with 16 bases between them. CDR3 residues: CASSLGGAGRGNIQYF. The CDR3 bases are TGTGCCAGCAGCTTAGGTGGCGCGGGAAGGGGAAACATTCAGTACTTC.

V is TRBV7-8 and J is TRBJ2-6, with D tentatively TRBD2 (6 bases). The CDR3 length is 15 residues. V gave up 5 bases and J gave up 0 bases, with 8 bases separating them. CDR1 and CDR2 from the germline V gene are SGHVS and FQNEAQ. The CDR3 bases are TGTGCCAGCAGCCGGGGGTCCTCTGGGGCCAACGTCCTGACTTTC. Protein sequence: CASSRGSSGANVLTF. Full variable domain (remainder filled in from reference TRBV7-8 and TRBJ2-6): GAGVSQSPRYKVAKRGQDVALRCDPISGHVSLFWYQQALGQGPEFLTYFQNEAQLDKSGLPSDRFFAERPEGSVSTLKIQRTQQEDSAVYLCASSRGSSGANVLTFGAGSRLTVL.

This clone was recorded a few times. V gene TRBV19 combines with J gene TRBJ2-7, with 9 positions matching TRBD1. V was clipped by 5 bases and J by 6 bases; unmatched bases: 5. This CDR3 contains 13 residues. The germline V gene encodes CDR1 LNHDA and CDR2 SQIVND (reference sequence). CDR3: CASSVGQGPEQYF. In DNA form, the CDR3 reads TGTGCCAGTAGTGTGGGACAGGGCCCCGAGCAGTACTTC.

The chain is built from TRBV7-9 and TRBJ2-4, with D possibly being TRBD2 (5 bases). Germline V gives CDR1 SEHNR, CDR2 FQNEAQ (reference sequence). V dropped 1 base and J dropped 2 bases, with 15 bases sitting between them. There are 17 residues in the CDR3. The DNA of the CDR3 is TGTGCCAGCAGCTTAGGATTCGGGGTCGGTCCCAAAAACATTCAGTACTTC. This sequence encodes CASSLGFGVGPKNIQYF.

The gene calls are TRBV5-6 and TRBJ2-1; no definite D call. Germline V gives CDR1 SGHDT, CDR2 YYEEEE. The CDR3 sequence is 15 residues long. V lost 1 base and J 0 bases, leaving 8 bases between the germline ends. CDR3 nucleotides: TGTGCCAGCAGCTTGACTCTTAGCTCCTACAATGAGCAGTTCTTC. Protein product: CASSLTLSSYNEQFF. The variable domain in full, with the rest retrieved from reference TRBV5-6 and TRBJ2-1, is DAGVTQSPTHLIKTRGQQVTLRCSPKSGHDTVSWYQQALGQGPQFIFQYYEEEERQRGNFPDRFSGHQFPNYSSELNVNALLLGDSALYLCASSLTLSSYNEQFFGPGTRLTVL.

The V call is TRBV19, the J call TRBJ2-7; 7 positions agree with TRBD1. Germline values: CDR1 LNHDA, CDR2 SQIVND (reference sequence). V shed 4 bases, J shed 2 bases, and the junction held 5 bases outside the gene matches. The CDR3 is 14 amino acids. In nucleotides, the CDR3 is TGTGCCAGTAGTAGGGGACAGTTTGCCTACGAGCAGTACTTC. This codes for CASSRGQFAYEQYF.

This chain joins TRBV6-6 and TRBJ2-7, with D perhaps being TRBD1 or TRBD2 (6 bases each). Germline loops: CDR1 MNHNY, CDR2 SVGAGI (reference sequence). Trimming left V 6 bases short and J 1 base short, with 13 bases between. The CDR3 spans 14 residues. CDR3 amino acids: CASRTGGGSYEQYF. As DNA, the CDR3 is TGTGCCAGCAGAACCGGGGGCGGATCCTACGAGCAGTACTTC.